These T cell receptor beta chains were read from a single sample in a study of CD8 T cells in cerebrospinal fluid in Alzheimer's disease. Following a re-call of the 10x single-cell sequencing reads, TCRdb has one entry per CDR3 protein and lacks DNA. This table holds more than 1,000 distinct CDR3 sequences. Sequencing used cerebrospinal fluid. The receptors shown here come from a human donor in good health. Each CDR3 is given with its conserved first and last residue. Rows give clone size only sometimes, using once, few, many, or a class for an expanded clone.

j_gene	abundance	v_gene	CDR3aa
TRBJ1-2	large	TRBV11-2	CASNPGQGSFGYTF
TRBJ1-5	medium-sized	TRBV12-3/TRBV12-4	CASSFGGVSNQPQHF
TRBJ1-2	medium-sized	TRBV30	CAWRTHETDNYGYTF
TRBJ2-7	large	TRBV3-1	CASSQDELVYYF
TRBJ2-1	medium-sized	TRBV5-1	CASSLAGRGLDNEQFF
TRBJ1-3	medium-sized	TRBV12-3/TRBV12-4	CASSLRDRAHTIYF
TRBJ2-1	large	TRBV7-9	CASSSGTSGIYNEQFF
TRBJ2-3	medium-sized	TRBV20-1	CSANLRQGADTQYF
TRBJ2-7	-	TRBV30	CAWSSGTTYEQYF
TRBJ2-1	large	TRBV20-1	CSAKDSGGIYNEQFF
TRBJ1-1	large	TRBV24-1	CATSGRLGVTEAFF
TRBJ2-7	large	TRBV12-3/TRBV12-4	CASSLAGTGSYEQYF
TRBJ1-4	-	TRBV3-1	CASSPPRGDRREKLFF
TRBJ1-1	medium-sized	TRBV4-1	CASSLRLATEAFF
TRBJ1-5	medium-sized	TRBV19	CASSTPPTGQPQHF
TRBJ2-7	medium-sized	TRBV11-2	CASRAPGQGRYEQYF
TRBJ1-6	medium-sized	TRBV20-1	CSARDRGGGRNSPLHF